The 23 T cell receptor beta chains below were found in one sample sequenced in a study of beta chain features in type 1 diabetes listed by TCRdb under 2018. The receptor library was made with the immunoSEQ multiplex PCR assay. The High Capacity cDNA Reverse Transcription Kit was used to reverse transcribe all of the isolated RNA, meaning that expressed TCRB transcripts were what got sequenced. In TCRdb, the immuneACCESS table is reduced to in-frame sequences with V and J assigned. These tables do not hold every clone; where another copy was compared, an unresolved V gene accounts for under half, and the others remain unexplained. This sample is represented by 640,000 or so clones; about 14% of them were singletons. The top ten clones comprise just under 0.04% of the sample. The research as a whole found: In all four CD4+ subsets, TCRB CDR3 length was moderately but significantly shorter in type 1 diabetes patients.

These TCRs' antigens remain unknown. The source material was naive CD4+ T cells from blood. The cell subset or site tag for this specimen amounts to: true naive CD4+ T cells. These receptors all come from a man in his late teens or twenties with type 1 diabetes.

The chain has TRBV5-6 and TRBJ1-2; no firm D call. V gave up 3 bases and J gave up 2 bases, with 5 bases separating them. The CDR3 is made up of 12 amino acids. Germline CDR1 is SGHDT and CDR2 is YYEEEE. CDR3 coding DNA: TGTGCCAGCAGCTCTGAGAACTATGGCTACACCTTC. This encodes CASSSENYGYTF. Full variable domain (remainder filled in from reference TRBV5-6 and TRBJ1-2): DAGVTQSPTHLIKTRGQQVTLRCSPKSGHDTVSWYQQALGQGPQFIFQYYEEEERQRGNFPDRFSGHQFPNYSSELNVNALLLGDSALYLCASSSENYGYTFGSGTRLTVV.

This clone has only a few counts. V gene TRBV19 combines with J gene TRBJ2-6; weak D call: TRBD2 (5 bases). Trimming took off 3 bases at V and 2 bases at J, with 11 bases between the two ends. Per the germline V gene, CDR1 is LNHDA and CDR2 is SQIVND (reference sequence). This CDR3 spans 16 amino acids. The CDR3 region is CASSIRRTPGANVLTF. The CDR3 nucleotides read TGTGCCAGTAGTATCCGGAGGACCCCTGGGGCCAACGTCCTGACTTTC.

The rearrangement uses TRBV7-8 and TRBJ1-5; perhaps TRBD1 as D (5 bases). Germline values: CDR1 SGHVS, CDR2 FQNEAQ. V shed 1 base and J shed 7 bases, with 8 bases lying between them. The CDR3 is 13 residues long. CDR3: CASSLVGDQPQHF. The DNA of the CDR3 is TGTGCCAGCAGCTTAGTCGGGGACCAGCCCCAGCATTTT.

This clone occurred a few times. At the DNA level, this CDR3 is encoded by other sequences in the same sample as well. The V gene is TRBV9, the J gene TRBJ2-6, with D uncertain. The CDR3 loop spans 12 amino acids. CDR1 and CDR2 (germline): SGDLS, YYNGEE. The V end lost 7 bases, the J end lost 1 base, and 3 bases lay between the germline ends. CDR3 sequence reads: CASGSGANVLTF. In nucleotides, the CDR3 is TGTGCCAGCGGATCTGGGGCCAACGTCCTGACTTTC.

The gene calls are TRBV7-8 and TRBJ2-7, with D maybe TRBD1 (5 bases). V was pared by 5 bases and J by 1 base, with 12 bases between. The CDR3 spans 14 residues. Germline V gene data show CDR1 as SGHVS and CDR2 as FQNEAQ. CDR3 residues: CASSLGRQSYEQYF. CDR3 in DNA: TGTGCCAGCAGCCTCGGCCGACAGTCCTACGAGCAGTACTTC.

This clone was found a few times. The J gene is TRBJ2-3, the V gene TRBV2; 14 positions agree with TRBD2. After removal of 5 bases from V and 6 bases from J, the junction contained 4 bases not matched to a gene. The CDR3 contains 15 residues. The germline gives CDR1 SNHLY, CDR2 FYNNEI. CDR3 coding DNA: TGTGCCAGCAGTCCGGGACTAGCGGGAGTCGATACGCAGTATTTT. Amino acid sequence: CASSPGLAGVDTQYF.

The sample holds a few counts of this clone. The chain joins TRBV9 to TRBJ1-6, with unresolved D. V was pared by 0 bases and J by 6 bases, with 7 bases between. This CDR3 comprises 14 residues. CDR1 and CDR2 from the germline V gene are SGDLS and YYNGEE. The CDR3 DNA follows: TGTGCCAGCAGCGTAGAAGTGGGTAATTCACCCCTCCACTTT. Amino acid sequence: CASSVEVGNSPLHF.

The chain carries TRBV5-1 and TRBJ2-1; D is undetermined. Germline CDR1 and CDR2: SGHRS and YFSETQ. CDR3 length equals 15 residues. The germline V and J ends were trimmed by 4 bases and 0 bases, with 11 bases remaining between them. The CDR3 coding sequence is TGCGCCAGCAGCCCGGCCCCGGGCTCCTACAATGAGCAGTTCTTC. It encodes CASSPAPGSYNEQFF.

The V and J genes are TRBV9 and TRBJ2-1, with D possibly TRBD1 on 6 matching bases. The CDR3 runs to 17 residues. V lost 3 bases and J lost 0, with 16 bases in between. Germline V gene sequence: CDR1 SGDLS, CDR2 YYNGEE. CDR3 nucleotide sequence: TGTGCCAGCAGCGACCAGGGGTGGGGCCCCTCCTACAATGAGCAGTTCTTC. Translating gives CASSDQGWGPSYNEQFF.

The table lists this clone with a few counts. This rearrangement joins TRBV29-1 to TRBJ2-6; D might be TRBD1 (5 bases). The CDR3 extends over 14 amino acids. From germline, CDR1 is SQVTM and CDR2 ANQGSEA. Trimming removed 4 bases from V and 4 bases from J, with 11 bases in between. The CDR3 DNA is TGCAGCGTTGGGGCAGGGCGGGGGGCCAACGTCCTGACTTTC. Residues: CSVGAGRGANVLTF.

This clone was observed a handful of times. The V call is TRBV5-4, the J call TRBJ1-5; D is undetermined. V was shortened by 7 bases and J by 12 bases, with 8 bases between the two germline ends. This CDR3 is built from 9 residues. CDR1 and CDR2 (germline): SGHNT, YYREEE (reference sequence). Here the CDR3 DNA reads TGTGCCAGCCTCCCTCTCCAGCATTTT. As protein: CASLPLQHF.

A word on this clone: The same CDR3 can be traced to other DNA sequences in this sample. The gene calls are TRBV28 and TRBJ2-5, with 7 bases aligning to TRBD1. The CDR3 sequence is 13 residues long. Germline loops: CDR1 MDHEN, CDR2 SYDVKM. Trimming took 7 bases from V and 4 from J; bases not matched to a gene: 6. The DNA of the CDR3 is TGTGCCAGCATTGGCAGGGGGAGAGAGACCCAGTACTTC. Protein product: CASIGRGRETQYF.

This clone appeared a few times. The CDR3 DNA sequence: TGCAGCGTCCGACTCGGAAACACCATATATTTT. Translating gives CSVRLGNTIYF. The chain recombines TRBV29-1 with TRBJ1-3, with D unresolved. Trimming took 6 bases from V and 4 from J, leaving 7 bases between them. The CDR3 is 11 amino acids. The germline CDR1 and CDR2 sequences are SQVTM and ANQGSEA.

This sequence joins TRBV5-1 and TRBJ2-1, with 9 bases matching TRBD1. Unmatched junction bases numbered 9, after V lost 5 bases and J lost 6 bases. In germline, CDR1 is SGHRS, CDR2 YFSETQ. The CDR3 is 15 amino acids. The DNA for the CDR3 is TGCGCCAGCAGTTCTGGGACAGGGTATCCCAATGAGCAGTTCTTC. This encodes CASSSGTGYPNEQFF.

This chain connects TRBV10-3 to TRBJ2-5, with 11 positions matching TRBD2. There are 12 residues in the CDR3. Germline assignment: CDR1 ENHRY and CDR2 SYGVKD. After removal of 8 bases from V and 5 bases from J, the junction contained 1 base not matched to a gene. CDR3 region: CAISSGGETQYF. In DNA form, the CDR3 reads TGTGCCATCTCTAGCGGGGGGGAGACCCAGTACTTC.

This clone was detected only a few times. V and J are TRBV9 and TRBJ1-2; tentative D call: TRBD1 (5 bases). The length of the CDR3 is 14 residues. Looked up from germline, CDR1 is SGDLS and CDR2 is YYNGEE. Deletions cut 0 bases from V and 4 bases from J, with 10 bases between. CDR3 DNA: TGTGCCAGCAGCGTAGATGAGGGGACCTATGGCTACACCTTC. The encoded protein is CASSVDEGTYGYTF. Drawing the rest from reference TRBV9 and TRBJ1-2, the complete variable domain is DSGVTQTPKHLITATGQRVTLRCSPRSGDLSVYWYQQSLDQGLQFLIQYYNGEERAKGNILERFSAQQFPDLHSELNLSSLELGDSALYFCASSVDEGTYGYTFGSGTRLTVV.

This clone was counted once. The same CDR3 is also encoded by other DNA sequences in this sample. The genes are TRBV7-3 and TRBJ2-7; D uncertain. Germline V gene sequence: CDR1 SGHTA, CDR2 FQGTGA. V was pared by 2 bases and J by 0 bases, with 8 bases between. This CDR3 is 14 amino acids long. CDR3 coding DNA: TGTGCCAGCAGCTTAGGGGATTCCTCCTACGAGCAGTACTTC. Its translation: CASSLGDSSYEQYF.

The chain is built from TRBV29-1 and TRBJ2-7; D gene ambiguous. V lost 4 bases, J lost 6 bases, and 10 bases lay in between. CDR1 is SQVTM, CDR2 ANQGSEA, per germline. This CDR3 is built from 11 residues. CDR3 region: CSVVDPSEQYF. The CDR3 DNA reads TGCAGCGTTGTGGATCCGTCCGAGCAGTACTTC.

The CDR3: CASSFQPSGLNEQFF. As DNA, the CDR3 is TGTGCCAGCAGCTTTCAACCTAGCGGGCTGAATGAGCAGTTCTTC. The V call is TRBV5-6, the J call TRBJ2-1; 8 positions agree with TRBD2. The CDR3 has 15 amino acids. V was clipped by 2 bases and J by 7 bases; unmatched bases: 8. Per the germline V gene, CDR1 is SGHDT and CDR2 is YYEEEE.

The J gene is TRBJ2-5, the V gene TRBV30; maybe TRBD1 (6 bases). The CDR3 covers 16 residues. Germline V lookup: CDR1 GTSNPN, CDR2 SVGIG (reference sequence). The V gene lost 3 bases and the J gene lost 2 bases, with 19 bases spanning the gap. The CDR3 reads CAWSKYIRDNQETQYF. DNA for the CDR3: TGTGCCTGGAGCAAATACATCCGGGACAATCAAGAGACCCAGTACTTC.

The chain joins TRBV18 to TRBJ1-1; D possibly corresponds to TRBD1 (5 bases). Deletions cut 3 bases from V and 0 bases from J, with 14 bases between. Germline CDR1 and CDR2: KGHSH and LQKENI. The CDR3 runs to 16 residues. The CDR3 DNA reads TGTGCCAGCTCACCGCTTGATCCGGGGGTGAACACTGAAGCTTTCTTT. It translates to CASSPLDPGVNTEAFF.

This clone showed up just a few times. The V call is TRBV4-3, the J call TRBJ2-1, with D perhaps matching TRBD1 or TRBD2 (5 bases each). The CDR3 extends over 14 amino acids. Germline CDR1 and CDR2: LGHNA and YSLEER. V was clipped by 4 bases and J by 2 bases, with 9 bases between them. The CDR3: CASSRDGAYNEQFF. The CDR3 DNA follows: TGCGCCAGCAGCCGGGACGGAGCCTACAATGAGCAGTTCTTC.

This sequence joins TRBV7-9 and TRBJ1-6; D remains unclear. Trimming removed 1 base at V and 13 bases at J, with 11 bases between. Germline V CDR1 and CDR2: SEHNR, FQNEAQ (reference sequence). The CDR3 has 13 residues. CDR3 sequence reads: CASSLDEAVPLHF. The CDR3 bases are TGTGCCAGCAGCTTAGACGAGGCAGTGCCCCTCCACTTT.